This T cell receptor beta chain is from a study of T cells in women clearing cervical HPV infection. Findings and limits, study-wide: Associations may precede or follow infection; HPV-specific or memory T cells were not isolated.

Generated by immunoSEQ multiplex PCR, the TCRdb table keeps only in-frame clones and is missing some. The sample table sets out 30,000 or so clones. Comments on this clone: Its antigen is unidentified.

The TCR was taken from a woman between 18 and 69 years old with a cervical HPV16 infection that either progressed to CIN3+ or cleared (not recorded which). Specimen: blood buffy coat.

The covered CDR3 bases are TGTGCCTGGGGCGGGGACAGCCCCTACGAG. Translation gives CAWGGDSPYE. The full CDR3 reads CAWGGDSPYEQYF. The chain links TRBV30 to TRBJ2-7; maybe TRBD1 (7 bases). The CDR3 is cut off 3 residues early in the read; its end comes from the germline J gene. The germline CDR1 and CDR2 sequences are GTSNPN and SVGIG (reference sequence). The V end was cut by 5 bases, the J end by 2 bases, with 13 bases between. The CDR3 runs to 13 residues. The entire variable domain, with the rest obtained from reference TRBV30 and TRBJ2-7, is as follows: SQTIHQWPATLVQPVGSPLSLECTVEGTSNPNLYWYRQAAGRGLQLLFYSVGIGQISSEVPQNLSASRPQDRQFILSSKKLLLSDSGFYLCAWGGDSPYEQYFGPGTRLTVT.